This T cell receptor beta chain is from a study of T cells in Graves' hyperthyroidism and ophthalmopathy. RNA transcripts gave rise to amplified TCR beta CDR3 regions. The HTBI primer set was used in a first-round RT-PCR of the TCR CDR3. Using its own MiXCR run on the multiplex PCR reads, TCRdb lists one record per CDR3 protein. The data contain hundreds of thousands of distinct CDR3 sequences, 15% to 18% of them singletons. For Graves' hyperthyroidism to be stable, ophthalmopathy could not progress within 18 months. Diagnoses were established using clinical symptoms, serum thyroxine and TRAb, thyroid ultrasound and orbital computed tomography. The germline V and J ends were trimmed by 3 bases and 0 bases, with 12 bases remaining between them. Germline V gives CDR1 SNHLY, CDR2 FYNNEI. CDR3 length: 15 amino acids.

The rearrangement uses TRBV2 and TRBJ2-7, with no clear D. The receptor's source is a woman aged 18 to 35 with Graves' hyperthyroidism. The source material was blood. The CDR3 sequence is CASSERRRTSYEQYF. DNA of the CDR3: TGTGCCAGCAGTGAGCGGCGGCGGACCTCCTACGAGCAGTACTTC.